These 15 T cell receptor beta chains share one sample of origin, sequenced in a study of cytomegalovirus exposure and HLA in healthy donors. Method: immunoSEQ multiplex PCR; TCRdb's copy keeps in-frame clones and lacks some. The repertoire has some 160,000 clones, 80% to 95% of them found once; the top ten carry approximately 0.7%. The sequencing sample was made of PBMCs. The origin of the receptors is a man aged 18 to 35 in good health and CMV-seronegative.

This clone was counted once. This sequence joins TRBV6-1 and TRBJ2-7, with TRBD2 matching over 11 bases. Unmatched junction bases numbered 6, after V lost 6 bases and J lost 5 bases. This CDR3 has 14 residues. The germline CDR1 and CDR2 sequences are MNHNS and SASEGT. The DNA of the CDR3 is TGTGCCAGCAGCCGACTAGCGGGAAGCCACGAGCAGTACGTC. Translation gives CASSRLAGSHEQYV.

The chain uses TRBV10-2 and TRBJ2-2; the match to TRBD2 covers 10 bases. The CDR3 sequence is 14 residues long. The V gene end was trimmed by 5 bases and the J gene end by 4 bases; junction bases not matched to a gene: 1. CDR1 and CDR2 from the germline V gene are WSHSY and SAAADI. The CDR3 loop is CASSLAGGTGELFF. CDR3 DNA sequence: TGCGCCAGCAGTTTAGCGGGAGGCACCGGGGAGCTGTTTTTT.

The chain combines TRBV19 with TRBJ1-1; perhaps TRBD1 as D (6 bases). The V end lost 5 bases, the J end lost 1 base, and 11 bases lay between the germline ends. The germline CDR1 and CDR2 sequences are LNHDA and SQIVND (reference sequence). The CDR3 consists of 14 residues. The CDR3 bases are TGTGCCAGTAGTGGCCCACAGGGGAACACTGAAGCTTTCTTT. Encoded protein: CASSGPQGNTEAFF.

This rearrangement joins TRBV4-1 to TRBJ1-1; D gene uncertain. Germline V lookup: CDR1 MGHRA, CDR2 YSYEKL. This CDR3 has 15 residues. Trimming stripped 0 bases from V and 0 bases from J, with 8 bases between. The CDR3 sequence: CASSQDSGMNTEAFF. For the CDR3, the DNA is TGCGCCAGCAGCCAAGATTCCGGGATGAACACTGAAGCTTTCTTT.

This clone was picked up one time. The chain is built from TRBV29-1 and TRBJ2-2; D unresolved. V lost 4 bases to trimming and J lost 0 bases, with 9 bases between them. CDR1 and CDR2 (germline): SQVTM, ANQGSEA. The CDR3 totals 14 residues. CDR3 sequence: CSVGWRTNTGELFF. The CDR3 DNA is TGCAGCGTTGGGTGGCGGACGAACACCGGGGAGCTGTTTTTT.

The chain has TRBV30 and TRBJ1-4, with 8 bases lining up with TRBD1. This CDR3 comprises 15 residues. The V and J ends lost 0 bases and 5 bases, in that order; junction bases with no gene match: 5. Germline values: CDR1 GTSNPN, CDR2 SVGIG (reference sequence). DNA for the CDR3: TGTGCCTGGAGTGTACAATGGACAGGGAATGAAAAACTGTTTTTT. Translation gives CAWSVQWTGNEKLFF. The entire variable domain, with the rest obtained from reference TRBV30 and TRBJ1-4, is as follows: SQTIHQWPATLVQPVGSPLSLECTVEGTSNPNLYWYRQAAGRGLQLLFYSVGIGQISSEVPQNLSASRPQDRQFILSSKKLLLSDSGFYLCAWSVQWTGNEKLFFGSGTQLSVL.

The chain combines TRBV5-1 with TRBJ2-3; D is perhaps TRBD2 (6 bases). The CDR3 consists of 15 residues. Trimming pared 4 bases from V and 8 bases from J, leaving 20 bases between. Germline CDR1 SGHRS, CDR2 YFSETQ. The CDR3 region has the DNA TGCGCCAGCAGCGGAGGGTCCCCCACCCCTGGTACGCAGTATTTT. It encodes CASSGGSPTPGTQYF.

The chain is built from TRBV10-3 and TRBJ1-4; possible D gene TRBD1, 5 bases. Germline V gene sequence: CDR1 ENHRY, CDR2 SYGVKD. V was shortened by 6 bases and J by 5 bases, with 10 bases between the two germline ends. The CDR3 sequence is 13 residues long. The CDR3 loop is CAIRGLENEKLFF. The CDR3 nucleotides read TGTGCCATCAGGGGACTGGAGAATGAAAAACTGTTTTTT.

The chain uses TRBV7-6 and TRBJ2-7, with TRBD1 identical over 9 bases. V lost 4 bases to trimming and J lost 2 bases; unmatched junction nucleotides: 15. The CDR3 length is 18 residues. The germline V gene has CDR1 SGHVS and CDR2 FNYEAQ. DNA of the CDR3: TGTGCCAGCAGCTCCCGAAGTTCGGGGACAGGGCGGACCTACGAGCAGTACTTC. It yields the protein CASSSRSSGTGRTYEQYF.

The rearrangement uses TRBV7-3 and TRBJ2-7; a weak D match, TRBD2 (5 bases). Germline-derived CDR1 and CDR2 are SGHTA and FQGTGA. The CDR3 extends over 16 amino acids. V was shortened by 1 base and J by 3 bases, with 16 bases between the two germline ends. This CDR3 is CASSLRPAEAYYEQYF. CDR3 nucleotides: TGTGCCAGCAGCTTAAGGCCAGCGGAAGCCTACTACGAGCAGTACTTC.

The chain is built from TRBV7-9 and TRBJ1-4, with 11 positions matching TRBD1. This CDR3 has 15 amino acids. V shed 5 bases and J 6 bases; nucleotides not matched to a gene: 5. Germline V lookup: CDR1 SEHNR, CDR2 FQNEAQ (reference sequence). CDR3 protein: CASSPPGQGDEKLFF. CDR3 bases: TGTGCCAGCAGCCCGCCGGGACAGGGGGATGAAAAACTGTTTTTT.

The gene calls are TRBV11-2 and TRBJ2-7; 8 positions agree with TRBD2. Germline-derived CDR1 and CDR2 are SGHAT and FQNNGV. There are 14 residues in the CDR3. V was clipped by 6 bases and J by 4 bases; unmatched bases: 8. For the CDR3, the DNA is TGTGCCAGCAGTCCAACCGGGACTAGTTACGAGCAGTACGTC. Translated: CASSPTGTSYEQYV.

V and J are TRBV5-8 and TRBJ2-3; TRBD1 agrees at 7 bases. The germline CDR1 and CDR2 sequences are SGHTS and YDEGEE. V shed 4 bases, J shed 3 bases, and the junction held 8 bases outside the gene matches. The CDR3 sequence is 15 residues long. The CDR3 nucleotides read TGTGCCAGCAGCACGCCCGGGACAGCGACAGATACGCAGTATTTT. This gives the protein CASSTPGTATDTQYF.

V usage is TRBV7-9 and J usage is TRBJ1-5; 7 positions match TRBD1. The CDR3 is 16 amino acids. Germline V gene lookup returns CDR1 SEHNR and CDR2 FQNEAQ (reference sequence). V was clipped by 4 bases and J by 5 bases; unmatched bases: 11. CDR3 bases: TGTGCCAGCAGCTATAGTCGCAGGGGGAACTATCAGCCCCAGCATTTT. Translating it yields CASSYSRRGNYQPQHF.

For the CDR3, the DNA is TGTGCCAGCAGCCATAGACAGTTCTCTGGAAACACCATATATTTT. Translated: CASSHRQFSGNTIYF. The chain joins TRBV14 to TRBJ1-3; TRBD1 might be the D (5 bases). This CDR3 comprises 15 residues. With 3 bases removed from V and 0 bases from J, the gap between germline ends came to 9 bases. Germline loops: CDR1 SGHDN, CDR2 FVKESK. Drawing the rest from reference TRBV14 and TRBJ1-3, the complete variable domain is EAGVTQFPSHSVIEKGQTVTLRCDPISGHDNLYWYRRVMGKEIKFLLHFVKESKQDESGMPNNRFLAERTGGTYSTLKVQPAELEDSGVYFCASSHRQFSGNTIYFGEGSWLTVV.